These 26 T cell receptor beta chains were sequenced from one sample in a study of blood T cell repertoires in COVID-19. Profiled with immunoSEQ multiplex PCR; TCRdb holds only in-frame clones, not every one. The table lists about 280,000 clones, 70% to 90% of them singletons. Sample: peripheral blood. The receptors derive from a man between 18 and 35 years old with active or convalescent COVID-19.

The J gene is TRBJ2-1, the V gene TRBV10-1, with 7 nucleotides matching TRBD2. Germline loops: CDR1 WNHNN, CDR2 SYGVQD (reference sequence). CDR3 length equals 17 residues. V dropped 4 bases and J dropped 1; count of bases not matched to a gene: 10. The CDR3 loop reads CASSGTASGVSYNEQFF. The CDR3 coding sequence is TGCGCCAGCAGTGGGACGGCAAGCGGGGTTTCCTACAATGAGCAGTTCTTC.

The chain is built from TRBV4-1 and TRBJ2-3, with 8 nucleotides matching TRBD2. J lost 6 bases, V lost 4 bases, and 6 bases had no gene match. Germline assignment: CDR1 MGHRA and CDR2 YSYEKL. The CDR3 consists of 14 residues. CDR3 bases: TGCGCCAGCAGCCTCGGGGGGGCCCTGGATACGCAGTATTTT. This gives the protein CASSLGGALDTQYF.

The chain combines TRBV19 with TRBJ2-1; 7 positions match TRBD2. The CDR3 contains 15 residues. V dropped 8 bases and J dropped 0; count of bases not matched to a gene: 7. Germline CDR1 and CDR2: LNHDA and SQIVND (reference sequence). The CDR3 spells CASLAGDSSYNEQFF. CDR3 in DNA: TGTGCCAGTCTTGCGGGGGATAGCTCCTACAATGAGCAGTTCTTC.

The CDR3 protein is CASSEAGTGNSPLHF. For the CDR3, the DNA is TGTGCCAGCAGTGAAGCCGGGACAGGGAATTCACCCCTCCACTTT. J is TRBJ1-6 and V is TRBV2, with 9 positions matching TRBD1. V gave up 0 bases and J gave up 7 bases; unmatched junction bases: 1. CDR3 length: 15 amino acids. Germline-derived CDR1 and CDR2 are SNHLY and FYNNEI.

The rearrangement uses TRBV5-5 and TRBJ1-6, with a weak D call TRBD1 (6 bases). Germline CDR1 and CDR2: SGHKS and YYEKEE (reference sequence). There are 15 residues in the CDR3. The V end lost 2 bases, the J end lost 6 bases, and 12 bases lay between the germline ends. The CDR3 DNA follows: TGTGCCAGCAGCTTACCCGGGACACCTAATTCACCCCTCCACTTT. This encodes CASSLPGTPNSPLHF.

The chain has TRBV4-1 and TRBJ1-6, with a weak D call TRBD1 (5 bases). Germline V gene data show CDR1 as MGHRA and CDR2 as YSYEKL. This CDR3 is built from 15 residues. Trimming pared 2 bases from V and 7 bases from J, leaving 12 bases between. DNA of the CDR3: TGCGCCAGCAGCCAAAGGCAGGGTGGGAATTCACCCCTCCACTTT. Translated, it gives CASSQRQGGNSPLHF.

Only one count was recorded for this clone. V usage is TRBV3-1 (or the pseudogene TRBV3-2) and J usage is TRBJ2-1; 7 bases fit TRBD2. CDR3 size: 18 residues. Trimming at V came to 1 base and at J to 0 bases, leaving 9 bases not matched to a gene. The V gene's germline CDR1 is LGHDT and CDR2 YNNKEL (reference sequence). CDR3 residues: CASSQARTRFGSYNEQFF. CDR3 nucleotide sequence: TGTGCCAGCAGCCAAGCAAGGACTAGATTTGGCTCCTACAATGAGCAGTTCTTC.

The chain is built from TRBV5-1 and TRBJ1-4; no firm D call. The CDR3 runs to 13 residues. Germline V gene data show CDR1 as SGHRS and CDR2 as YFSETQ. V gave up 6 bases and J gave up 7 bases, with 13 bases separating them. The CDR3 protein is CASTRGGSEKLFF. The CDR3 DNA reads TGCGCCAGCACTCGGGGAGGGAGTGAAAAACTGTTTTTT.

The chain employs TRBV5-6 and TRBJ2-3; 10 bases agree with TRBD2. Germline values: CDR1 SGHDT, CDR2 YYEEEE. The CDR3 runs 16 residues. The V gene end was trimmed by 4 bases and the J gene end by 2 bases; junction bases not matched to a gene: 7. The CDR3 DNA reads TGTGCCAGCAGCCTGATAGCGGGGGGATACACAGATACGCAGTATTTT. It encodes CASSLIAGGYTDTQYF.

This chain joins TRBV3-1 (or the pseudogene TRBV3-2) and TRBJ1-6; 8 bases are a match to TRBD1. Per the germline V gene, CDR1 is LGHDT and CDR2 is YNNKEL (reference sequence). J gave up 10 bases and V 1 base, and 9 bases lay outside the gene matches. The length of the CDR3 is 16 residues. The CDR3 bases are TGTGCCAGCAGCCAAGTGAGAACAGGGGGACAGTCACCCCTCCACTTT. This sequence encodes CASSQVRTGGQSPLHF.

The chain is built from TRBV9 and TRBJ2-7; D perhaps matches TRBD1 (6 bases). The CDR3 covers 13 residues. Germline CDR1 and CDR2: SGDLS and YYNGEE. Trimming removed 2 bases from V and 5 bases from J, with 11 bases in between. The CDR3 is CASSVGTGNEQYF. The CDR3 DNA reads as TGTGCCAGCAGCGTGGGTACAGGGAACGAGCAGTACTTC.

The V call is TRBV20-1, the J call TRBJ2-2; 9 bases line up with TRBD2. V gave up 3 bases and J gave up 3 bases; unmatched junction bases: 5. The germline gives CDR1 DFQATT, CDR2 SNEGSKA (reference sequence). The CDR3 spans 15 residues. In DNA form, the CDR3 reads TGCAGTGCTAGTCAGGCTAGCGGGGACACCGGGGAGCTGTTTTTT. Protein: CSASQASGDTGELFF.

This clone was counted once. The genes are TRBV2 and TRBJ1-1; 7 bases fit TRBD1. Germline V CDR1 and CDR2: SNHLY, FYNNEI. J lost 1 base, V lost 3 bases, and 5 bases had no gene match. CDR3 length equals 15 residues. CDR3 DNA: TGTGCCAGCAGTGATCCGGGACAGTCGAACACTGAAGCTTTCTTT. Protein product: CASSDPGQSNTEAFF.

The V gene is TRBV3-1 (or the pseudogene TRBV3-2), the J gene TRBJ2-5; 9 positions match TRBD2. CDR1 and CDR2 from the germline V gene are LGHDT and YNNKEL (reference sequence). V was clipped by 2 bases and J by 1 base; unmatched bases: 2. CDR3 length equals 15 residues. CDR3 bases: TGTGCCAGCAGCCAATTAGCGGGGGTCCAAGAGACCCAGTACTTC. Translation gives CASSQLAGVQETQYF.

The chain joins TRBV9 to TRBJ2-3; maybe TRBD2 (7 bases). The CDR3 has 15 amino acids. V was shortened by 5 bases and J by 2 bases, with 15 bases between the two germline ends. Looked up from germline, CDR1 is SGDLS and CDR2 is YYNGEE. CDR3 region: CASRSGGADTDTQYF. The CDR3 nucleotides are TGTGCCAGCAGAAGTGGGGGGGCGGACACAGATACGCAGTATTTT.

This rearrangement joins TRBV20-1 to TRBJ2-1; the D gene is possibly TRBD2 (6 bases). This CDR3 has 11 amino acids. V was pared by 5 bases and J by 7 bases, with 9 bases between. Germline V CDR1 and CDR2: DFQATT, SNEGSKA (reference sequence). CDR3 DNA: TGCAGTGCTGGGACTCAGAATGAGCAGTTCTTC. As protein: CSAGTQNEQFF.

J is TRBJ2-1 and V is TRBV20-1; a weak D match, TRBD1 (5 bases). Germline CDR1 DFQATT, CDR2 SNEGSKA (reference sequence). The V end lost 3 bases, the J end lost 0 bases, and 12 bases lay between the germline ends. The length of the CDR3 is 15 residues. CDR3 in amino acids: CSASVQDFSYNEQFF. The CDR3 bases are TGCAGTGCTAGTGTACAGGATTTCTCCTACAATGAGCAGTTCTTC.

V usage is TRBV27 and J usage is TRBJ1-2, with TRBD1 matching 11 bases. CDR1 and CDR2 from the germline V gene are MNHEY and SMNVEV (reference sequence). This CDR3 has 15 amino acids. The J segment lost 4 bases and the V segment lost 4 bases, leaving 5 bases of the junction unmatched. The CDR3 region has the DNA TGTGCCAGCAGTTCCTCCGGGACAGGGGGCTATGGCTACACCTTC. It yields the protein CASSSSGTGGYGYTF.

The CDR3 bases are TGCGCCAGCAGTGGGGCCGGACTAGCGGGGGCTAGCACAGATACGCAGTATTTT. As protein: CASSGAGLAGASTDTQYF. The rearrangement uses TRBV10-2 and TRBJ2-3, with 13 bases fitting TRBD2. Germline V gene data show CDR1 as WSHSY and CDR2 as SAAADI. The CDR3 spans 18 residues. The junction had 7 bases not matched to a gene; V was cut back by 4 bases and J by 0 bases.

The chain has TRBV7-9 and TRBJ1-3; 8 bases are a match to TRBD1. The CDR3 totals 17 residues. Germline V gene sequence: CDR1 SEHNR, CDR2 FQNEAQ (reference sequence). V lost 1 base to trimming and J lost 8 bases; unmatched junction nucleotides: 13. CDR3 DNA sequence: TGTGCCAGCAGCTTAGTAGTTCGGCGGGACAGGTGGCACACCATATATTTT. Its translation is CASSLVVRRDRWHTIYF.

This clone was seen only once. The genes are TRBV18 and TRBJ2-7, with D possibly being TRBD1 (6 bases). V was shortened by 2 bases and J by 6 bases, with 11 bases between the two germline ends. Germline CDR1 KGHSH, CDR2 LQKENI. CDR3 length: 13 amino acids. CDR3 loop: CASSPGQGPEQYF. CDR3 nucleotides: TGTGCCAGCTCACCAGGTCAGGGGCCCGAGCAGTACTTC. The full variable domain, with the rest looked up from reference TRBV18 and TRBJ2-7, is NAGVMQNPRHLVRRRGQEARLRCSPMKGHSHVYWYRQLPEEGLKFMVYLQKENIIDESGMPKERFSAEFPKEGPSILRIQQVVRGDSAAYFCASSPGQGPEQYFGPGTRLTVT.

The rearrangement uses TRBV10-1 and TRBJ2-7; D gene ambiguous. The CDR3 has 13 amino acids. The germline gives CDR1 WNHNN, CDR2 SYGVQD (reference sequence). V lost 2 bases to trimming and J lost 3 bases, with 8 bases between them. DNA for the CDR3: TGCGCCAGCAGTGAGGAGGCCGGCTACGAGCAGTACTTC. Its translation is CASSEEAGYEQYF.

The chain combines TRBV29-1 with TRBJ1-2; maybe TRBD1 (6 bases). Germline V CDR1 and CDR2: SQVTM, ANQGSEA. Trimming shortened V by 2 bases and J by 0 bases, and 10 bases separated the two germline ends. The CDR3 is made up of 14 amino acids. CDR3 protein: CSVEKDSANYGYTF. The CDR3 DNA is TGCAGCGTTGAAAAGGACAGCGCTAACTATGGCTACACCTTC.

This clone was counted a single time. The rearrangement uses TRBV7-2 and TRBJ1-1, with 9 bases lining up with TRBD1. Germline V lookup: CDR1 SGHTA, CDR2 FQGNSA. The CDR3 has 14 amino acids. The V gene end was trimmed by 5 bases and the J gene end by 8 bases; junction bases not matched to a gene: 9. In DNA, the CDR3 is TGTGCCAGCAGCGGGACCGGGACAGGGAACGAAGCTTTCTTT. This codes for CASSGTGTGNEAFF. Full variable domain (missing parts from reference TRBV7-2 and TRBJ1-1): GAGVSQSPSNKVTEKGKDVELRCDPISGHTALYWYRQSLGQGLEFLIYFQGNSAPDKSGLPSDRFSAERTGGSVSTLTIQRTQQEDSAVYLCASSGTGTGNEAFFGQGTRLTVV.

This clone occurred once. The chain recombines TRBV14 with TRBJ2-1, with 8 bases identical to TRBD2. The CDR3 contains 16 residues. Germline assignment: CDR1 SGHDN and CDR2 FVKESK. V dropped 0 bases and J dropped 8; count of bases not matched to a gene: 9. CDR3 in DNA: TGTGCCAGCAGCCAAGATAGGGGGACTAGTGTCCATGAGCAGTTCTTC. It specifies CASSQDRGTSVHEQFF.

As for this clone: The same CDR3 can be traced to other DNA sequences in this sample. The genes are TRBV11-3 and TRBJ2-7; D is unclear. CDR1 and CDR2 from the germline V gene are SGHNT and YENEEA. This CDR3 comprises 13 residues. V lost 6 bases, J lost 2 bases, and 11 bases lay in between. Here the CDR3 DNA reads TGTGCCAGCAGTCCCGATAGAGCCTACGAGCAGTACTTC. It encodes CASSPDRAYEQYF.